What follows are 5 T cell receptor beta chains derived from one specimen sequenced in a study of hypomethylating agent response in myelodysplastic syndrome. The assay was immunoSEQ multiplex PCR, and TCRdb's table has in-frame clones only and misses some. The sample lists thousands of clones; around 82% were seen once. The sequencing used bone marrow, collected before or after starting hypomethylating agent treatment for myelodysplastic syndrome (not recorded which). The receptor source for this set is a human donor with myelodysplastic syndrome.

The rearrangement uses TRBV30 and TRBJ2-2, with a tentative D call TRBD1 (6 bases). This CDR3 spans 14 amino acids. Trimming pared 4 bases from V and 0 bases from J, leaving 9 bases between. CDR1 and CDR2 from the germline V gene are GTSNPN and SVGIG (reference sequence). Here the CDR3 DNA reads TGTGCCTGGAACCGACAGGCGAACACCGGGGAGCTGTTTTTT. Residues: CAWNRQANTGELFF. Full variable domain (missing parts from reference TRBV30 and TRBJ2-2): SQTIHQWPATLVQPVGSPLSLECTVEGTSNPNLYWYRQAAGRGLQLLFYSVGIGQISSEVPQNLSASRPQDRQFILSSKKLLLSDSGFYLCAWNRQANTGELFFGEGSRLTVL.

The V call is TRBV7-6, the J call TRBJ1-5; weak D call: TRBD1 (5 bases). V lost 2 bases to trimming and J lost 6 bases, with 11 bases between them. This CDR3 contains 14 residues. In germline, CDR1 is SGHVS, CDR2 FNYEAQ. The CDR3 region has the DNA TGTGCCAGCAGCTTAACCTTTGGGGGTCAGCCCCAGCATTTT. This sequence encodes CASSLTFGGQPQHF.

This clone was seen a few times. The gene calls are TRBV4-2 and TRBJ2-7, with D unresolved. CDR3 size: 14 residues. V was clipped by 4 bases and J by 5 bases, with 15 bases between them. The V gene's germline CDR1 is LGHNA and CDR2 YNFKEQ. The CDR3 is CASSPAPGEDEQYF. The CDR3 nucleotides are TGTGCCAGCAGCCCAGCCCCAGGAGAGGACGAGCAGTACTTC.

The rearrangement links TRBV7-2 to TRBJ2-5; D tentatively reads TRBD1 or TRBD2 (5 bases each). Germline CDR1 SGHTA, CDR2 FQGNSA. The CDR3 sequence is 13 residues long. The ends were cut back, 5 bases at V and 4 bases at J, with 11 bases in the middle. DNA of the CDR3: TGTGCCAGCAGCGTCGGGACCCTAGAGACCCAGTACTTC. As protein: CASSVGTLETQYF.

This chain links TRBV7-2 with TRBJ1-2; 8 positions match TRBD1. Losses at the gene ends were 4 bases for V and 7 bases for J; bases not matched to a gene: 14. Germline CDR1 SGHTA, CDR2 FQGNSA. This CDR3 region has 16 residues. The CDR3 bases are TGTGCCAGCAGCTCCCTTACAGGCAGGGGGCGGCCTGGCTACACCTTC. This gives the protein CASSSLTGRGRPGYTF. The complete variable domain, with remaining parts taken from reference TRBV7-2 and TRBJ1-2, reads GAGVSQSPSNKVTEKGKDVELRCDPISGHTALYWYRQSLGQGLEFLIYFQGNSAPDKSGLPSDRFSAERTGGSVSTLTIQRTQQEDSAVYLCASSSLTGRGRPGYTFGSGTRLTVV.